This TCR beta chain was retrieved from a study of T-cell reconstitution after alpha-beta-depleted transplantation in children. The CDR3 is 15 residues long. V lost 3 bases to trimming and J lost 8 bases, with 15 bases between them. The germline V gene has CDR1 SGDLS and CDR2 YYNGEE. Preparation of the TCRbeta library was carried out with unique molecular identifiers. TCRdb ran MiXCR on the PCR reads and lists one entry per CDR3 protein. Seen here are about 540,000 distinct CDR3 sequences, about 16% observed once, and the top ten hold approximately 3%. This chain uses TRBV9 with TRBJ1-6; D not certain. Sequencing used PBMCs from the stem cell graft donor, obtained from the stem cell graft. The receptor was derived from a human donor who donated a stem cell graft to a child with acute lymphoblastic leukemia. The CDR3 here is CASSAGRAGDSPLHF. DNA for the CDR3: TGTGCCAGCAGCGCCGGCCGGGCCGGCGATTCACCCCTCCACTTT.